One and the same sample provided the 4 T cell receptor beta chains below, sequenced in a study of blood T cell repertoires in COVID-19. Assay used: immunoSEQ multiplex PCR; TCRdb lists only in-frame clones, some missing. The sample has around 360,000 clones, about 89% seen once. Specimen: PBMCs or T cells enriched from blood (not recorded which). These receptors were collected from a man aged 40-49 years in a cohort exposed to, infected with or recovered from COVID-19 (not recorded which).

This clone came up a few times. The chain recombines TRBV27 with TRBJ1-2; 8 bases fit TRBD1. Germline CDR1 MNHEY, CDR2 SMNVEV (reference sequence). V trimming: 5 bases; J trimming: 7 bases; junction bases outside the gene matches: 3. This CDR3 contains 12 residues. For the CDR3, the DNA is TGTGCCAGCAGTGGAACAGGGGGTGGCTACACCTTC. Amino acid sequence: CASSGTGGGYTF.

V and J are TRBV7-2 and TRBJ2-1, with D maybe TRBD1 (6 bases). The V and J ends lost 1 base and 4 bases respectively, with 17 bases between them. Germline CDR1 reads SGHTA; CDR2 reads FQGNSA. The CDR3 runs to 17 residues. CDR3 nucleotides: TGTGCCAGCAGCTTAGTAGTTATGCAGGGGCCTTACAATGAGCAGTTCTTC. Protein sequence: CASSLVVMQGPYNEQFF.

The rearrangement joins TRBV30 to TRBJ1-6; D not certain. Trimming left V 1 base short and J 5 bases short, with 6 bases between. The CDR3 is 13 amino acids. Per the germline V gene, CDR1 is GTSNPN and CDR2 is SVGIG (reference sequence). The CDR3 here is CAWSALDNSPLHF. The DNA of the CDR3 is TGTGCCTGGAGTGCCCTAGATAATTCACCCCTCCACTTT.

J is TRBJ2-7 and V is TRBV6-1; 9 nucleotides line up with TRBD2. The CDR3 covers 17 residues. The germline V gene has CDR1 MNHNS and CDR2 SASEGT. With V trimmed by 2 bases and J by 3 bases, 11 bases remained unmatched. The CDR3 is CASSESPSGAGLYEQYF. DNA for the CDR3: TGTGCCAGCAGTGAATCCCCTAGCGGGGCGGGCCTCTACGAGCAGTACTTC.